The source of this TCR beta chain is a study of blood T cell repertoires in COVID-19. This CDR3 is 13 amino acids long. The trim removed 5 bases at V and 8 bases at J, leaving 5 bases unmatched. Germline values: CDR1 SNHLY, CDR2 FYNNEI. This table comes from immunoSEQ multiplex PCR, and its TCRdb copy is limited to in-frame clones, with some not included. The data hold about 270,000 clones, with around 93% observed a single time. The chain links TRBV2 to TRBJ2-1; 8 nucleotides line up with TRBD1. This receptor was identified in a man in his forties who had been exposed to COVID-19. Sequencing was done on a sample of PBMCs or T cells enriched from blood (not recorded which). CDR3 protein: CASSRDRTHEQFF. In nucleotides, the CDR3 is TGTGCCAGCAGTCGGGACAGGACTCATGAGCAGTTCTTC.